This TCR beta chain was sequenced for a study of graft-versus-host responses after intestinal transplantation. Worth noting for this clone: Antigen unknown.

TCRdb keeps only in-frame clones here, not all; method: immunoSEQ multiplex PCR. The sample carries 35,000 to 50,000 clones, over 90% recorded once. The trim removed 3 bases at V and 5 bases at J, leaving 8 bases unmatched. The germline V gene has CDR1 LNHDA and CDR2 SQIVND (reference sequence). The CDR3 is made up of 15 amino acids. The chain is built from TRBV19 and TRBJ2-5; 8 bases align to TRBD1. The starting material was unstimulated CD8+ T cells sorted from spleen or lymph node cells, obtained before transplant. This sequence was found in a human donor who was the organ donor for an intestinal transplant. The CDR3 spells CASSIGTGPGETQYF. CDR3 nucleotides: TGTGCCAGTAGTATCGGGACAGGTCCTGGGGAGACCCAGTACTTC.